The 13 T cell receptor beta chains below come from one sample, sequenced in a study of T cells after yellow fever vaccination. TCRdb independently ran MiXCR on the 5' RACE reads; one entry per CDR3 protein. Among roughly 110,000 distinct CDR3 sequences, roughly 8.9% were seen once, and the ten largest hold roughly 23%. The source material was CD8+ T cells sorted from PBMCs, sampled 45 days after the yellow fever booster vaccination. The receptors come from a young man who received the YFV17D yellow fever vaccine.

This clonotype appeared many times. The chain recombines TRBV20-1 with TRBJ2-3; D gene ambiguous. V was shortened by 1 base and J by 6 bases, with 8 bases between the two germline ends. The CDR3 loop spans 12 amino acids. Per germline, CDR1 DFQATT and CDR2 SNEGSKA (reference sequence). CDR3 DNA sequence: TGCAGTGCTAGAGGGGCTTGGGATACGCAGTATTTT. It codes for CSARGAWDTQYF.

In its sample, this clonotype was seen a few times. The chain couples TRBV6-2 or TRBV6-3 to TRBJ1-2; no firm D call. Germline CDR1 is MNHEY and CDR2 is SVGEGT. This CDR3 comprises 15 residues. V lost 2 bases and J lost 4, with 14 bases in between. The CDR3 spells CASSYLTATGYGYTF. The CDR3 coding sequence is TGTGCCAGCAGTTACCTTACAGCGACGGGCTATGGCTACACCTTC.

This clonotype was recorded many times. J is TRBJ2-1 and V is TRBV27; 8 positions agree with TRBD2. The V and J ends lost 7 bases and 0 bases, in that order; junction bases with no gene match: 5. Germline assignment: CDR1 MNHEY and CDR2 SMNVEV (reference sequence). CDR3 length: 15 residues. CDR3 in DNA: TGTGCCAGCACGGGGGGGAGGACCTCCTACAATGAGCAGTTCTTC. Translated: CASTGGRTSYNEQFF.

This clonotype occurred a few times. This chain connects TRBV25-1 to TRBJ1-3; D gene ambiguous. The CDR3 totals 12 residues. Germline-derived CDR1 and CDR2 are MGHDK and SYGVNS. The V and J ends lost 9 bases and 4 bases respectively, with 10 bases between them. In DNA form, the CDR3 reads TGTGCCAGGGCGGCCCACGGAAACACCATATATTTT. Translation: CARAAHGNTIYF.

This clonotype was detected ten times or more. The rearrangement uses TRBV9 and TRBJ2-7, with D uncertain. V lost 0 bases, J lost 6 bases, and 10 bases lay in between. This CDR3 region has 13 residues. Germline-derived CDR1 and CDR2 are SGDLS and YYNGEE. The CDR3 region is CASSVGAQSEQYF. As DNA, the CDR3 is TGTGCCAGCAGCGTAGGGGCCCAGTCCGAGCAGTACTTC.

This clonotype showed up many times. The chain recombines TRBV6-5 with TRBJ1-1; D perhaps matches TRBD1 (5 bases). V lost 6 bases, J lost 0 bases, and 14 bases lay in between. This CDR3 comprises 15 residues. Germline values: CDR1 MNHEY, CDR2 SVGAGI. The CDR3 DNA sequence: TGTGCCAGCAGCCACACGCCGACAGTGAACACTGAAGCTTTCTTT. It is translated as CASSHTPTVNTEAFF.

There are many counts of this clonotype. V gene TRBV15 combines with J gene TRBJ2-7, with D perhaps assigned TRBD1 or TRBD2 (5 bases each). The V gene lost 1 base and the J gene lost 2 bases, with 15 bases spanning the gap. Per the germline V gene, CDR1 is LNHNV and CDR2 is YYDKDF (reference sequence). The CDR3 is 16 residues long. The CDR3, as DNA: TGTGCCACCAGCAGAGCGGGGCAGCTACCCACCTACGAGCAGTACTTC. Translation gives CATSRAGQLPTYEQYF.

This clonotype was counted many times. The V and J genes are TRBV7-9 and TRBJ2-7; 8 nucleotides align to TRBD1. The V segment lost 6 bases and the J segment 3 bases; nucleotides outside the gene matches: 13. CDR3 length: 16 amino acids. CDR1 is SEHNR, CDR2 FQNEAQ, per germline (reference sequence). CDR3 sequence (DNA): TGTGCCAGCAGGCCCACTACCGGGACAGGTCTCTACGAGCAGTACTTC. Encoded protein: CASRPTTGTGLYEQYF.

This clonotype was observed at least ten times. This chain uses TRBV28 with TRBJ2-5; no firm D call. This CDR3 has 14 residues. The germline CDR1 and CDR2 sequences are MDHEN and SYDVKM. Trimming stripped 5 bases from V and 1 base from J, with 11 bases between. The CDR3 DNA is TGTGCCAGCAGTCCCCTGACTCTCCAAGAGACCCAGTACTTC. Protein sequence: CASSPLTLQETQYF.

This clonotype was seen repeatedly, ten times or more. The J gene is TRBJ1-1, the V gene TRBV7-8; D might be TRBD1 (5 bases). The CDR3 length is 15 residues. V lost 5 bases, J lost 2 bases, and 15 bases lay in between. The germline gives CDR1 SGHVS, CDR2 FQNEAQ. CDR3 in amino acids: CASSPHRGSNTEAFF. CDR3 bases: TGTGCCAGCAGCCCGCACCGGGGGTCAAACACTGAAGCTTTCTTT.

This clonotype has a handful of counts. The chain uses TRBV27 and TRBJ2-1, with no clear D. The CDR3 spans 14 residues. V was clipped by 2 bases and J by 9 bases, with 14 bases between them. The germline gives CDR1 MNHEY, CDR2 SMNVEV (reference sequence). The chain's CDR3 is CASSLGGPLFEQFF. The CDR3 coding sequence is TGTGCCAGCAGTTTAGGCGGCCCCTTGTTTGAGCAGTTCTTC.

The chain uses TRBV2 and TRBJ2-1; D is perhaps TRBD1 or TRBD2 (6 bases each). Germline assignment: CDR1 SNHLY and CDR2 FYNNEI. Trimming stripped 11 bases from V and 4 bases from J, with 15 bases between. The CDR3 extends over 13 amino acids. In DNA form, the CDR3 reads TGTGCCCTCGGTGGGGGGCTTTACAATGAGCAGTTCTTC. Encoded protein: CALGGGLYNEQFF.

The rearrangement joins TRBV9 to TRBJ2-1; 8 bases are shared with TRBD2. This CDR3 is built from 16 residues. J was trimmed by 0 bases and V by 4 bases; bases with no gene match: 6. The germline V gene has CDR1 SGDLS and CDR2 YYNGEE. CDR3 DNA: TGTGCCAGCAGCCTTACTAGCGGACGCTCCTACAATGAGCAGTTCTTC. Amino acid sequence: CASSLTSGRSYNEQFF.